This T cell receptor (beta chain) was recovered during a study of memory CD4+ T cells and cytomegalovirus serostatus. The table came from immunoSEQ multiplex PCR; TCRdb's copy has only in-frame clones and leaves some out. The table has under 70,000 clones, about 81% seen once. J was trimmed by 2 bases and V by 4 bases; bases with no gene match: 2. The CDR3 length is 15 residues. In germline, CDR1 is LNHDA, CDR2 SQIVND (reference sequence). The sort gate was single viable CD3+CD4+CD8-CD45RO+ cells for memory CD4+ T cells. The genes are TRBV19 and TRBJ2-2, with TRBD1 identical over 9 bases. The clonotype comes from an adult in good health and CMV-seronegative. Sequenced material: memory CD4+ T cells from blood. Written as DNA, the CDR3 is TGTGCCAGTAGTAAGGGACAGGGAAACACCGGGGAGCTGTTTTTT. This encodes CASSKGQGNTGELFF.